These T cell receptor beta chains were read from a single sample in a study of cytomegalovirus exposure and HLA in healthy donors. Clones were read by immunoSEQ multiplex PCR, and TCRdb kept only the in-frame ones, dropping some. The sample contains 150,000 to 200,000 clones, under 85% of which appear only once. The sample comprised PBMCs. The receptors were gathered from a man between 18 and 35 years old in good health and CMV-seronegative. Both conserved end residues are part of each CDR3. D genes are given only for firm matches. Clone size appears in some rows only: once, few, many, or a class for an expanded clone.

NA	TRBJ1-3	TRBV11-2	NA	TGTGCCAGCAGCTTAGTTGGGCAGGGAACAGGCAGAAACACCATATATTTT	CASSLVGQGTGRNTIYF
NA	TRBJ1-5	TRBV18	NA	TGTGCCAGCTCACCACCGGGAGGGGCTGATCAGCCCCAGCATTTT	CASSPPGGADQPQHF
NA	TRBJ1-2	TRBV7-2	TRBD1	TGTGCCAGCACCGCGGGACAGGGCGGAGGCTACACCTTC	CASTAGQGGGYTF
NA	TRBJ2-7	TRBV10-3	NA	TGTGCCATCAGTGTGTCGGACTTTAGCTACGAGCAGTACTTC	CAISVSDFSYEQYF
NA	TRBJ2-1	TRBV7-6	TRBD1	TGTGCCAGCAGCTCGAGCCCGGACAGGTGGAAGTTCTTC	CASSSSPDRWKFF
NA	TRBJ2-3	TRBV14	TRBD1	TGTGCCAGCAGCAAGAGGACAGGGTTTCCCCCGCCGCAGTATTTT	CASSKRTGFPPPQYF
NA	TRBJ2-3	TRBV9	NA	TGTGCCAGCAGCGTAGGTTATAGCACAGATACGCAGTATTTT	CASSVGYSTDTQYF
few	TRBJ1-6	TRBV2	NA	TGTGCCAGCAGGCGGGAAGTCGGATATAATTCACCCCTCCACTTT	CASRREVGYNSPLHF
NA	TRBJ2-3	TRBV6-5	NA	TGTGCCAGCAGTTACTGGGGCTCCCCCACGGATACGCAGTATTTT	CASSYWGSPTDTQYF
NA	TRBJ2-7	TRBV6-6	NA	TGTGCCAGCAGTTACTCGAGTCGACAGATCCTCTCCGAGCAGTACTTC	CASSYSSRQILSEQYF
few	TRBJ1-1	TRBV29-1	NA	TGCAGCGTTGATGTCGGTCAAGGGGTAGCTTTCTTT	CSVDVGQGVAFF
NA	TRBJ2-2	TRBV5-6	TRBD2	TGTGCCAGCAGCTTACTAGCGGGAGACACCGGGGAGCTGTTTTTT	CASSLLAGDTGELFF
NA	TRBJ2-3	TRBV27	TRBD2	TGTGCCAGCAGTTTGGTACTAGCGGGAAGTGATACGCAGTATTTT	CASSLVLAGSDTQYF
once	TRBJ2-3	TRBV27	TRBD1	TGTGCCAGCAGCCGACGGGACAGGGGCACAGATACGCAGTATTTT	CASSRRDRGTDTQYF
NA	TRBJ1-2	TRBV7-2	NA	TGTGCCAGCAGCTTGCCAGGGAGGGGATCCTATGGCTACACCTTC	CASSLPGRGSYGYTF
NA	TRBJ2-7	TRBV6-1	NA	TGTGCCTCCCTATTGTACGAGCAGTACTTC	CASLLYEQYF
few	TRBJ1-6	TRBV19	TRBD1	TGTGCCAGTAGTATAGGGGACAGTTGGTCACCCCTCCACTTT	CASSIGDSWSPLHF
few	TRBJ2-7	TRBV4-1	NA	TGCGCCAGCAGCTCGACTACTGGCTCCTACGAGCAGTACTTC	CASSSTTGSYEQYF
once	TRBJ2-7	TRBV7-8	NA	TGTGCCAGCAGCTTAGTGCGGGGTTACGAGCAGTACTTC	CASSLVRGYEQYF
once	TRBJ2-2	TRBV7-7	NA	TGTGCTAGCAGCTTACAGGGTACTGGGGAGCTGTTTTTT	CASSLQGTGELFF
NA	TRBJ2-1	TRBV27	TRBD1	TGTGCCAGCAGTCCCGGGACAGGCTTACATGAGCAGTTCTTC	CASSPGTGLHEQFF
NA	TRBJ2-3	TRBV5-4	NA	TGTGCCAGCAGCTTCAGCGGCGTCACAGATACGCAGTATTTT	CASSFSGVTDTQYF
NA	TRBJ2-1	TRBV4-3	TRBD2	TGCGCCAGCAGCCTAATATCTAGCGGGTACAATGAGCAGTTCTTC	CASSLISSGYNEQFF
NA	TRBJ1-2	TRBV9	TRBD1	TGTGCCAGCAGCCCAAGCGGGACAGGGGCTGGAGGCTACACCTTC	CASSPSGTGAGGYTF
NA	TRBJ2-5	TRBV5-5	TRBD2	TGTGCCAGCAGCTTGGGGTGGACTAGCCGGGAGACCCAGTACTTC	CASSLGWTSRETQYF
once	TRBJ2-1	TRBV4-1	TRBD2	TGCGCCAGCAGCCACATACTTAGGACTAGACGAGAGCAGTTCTTC	CASSHILRTRREQFF
NA	TRBJ2-7	TRBV2	NA	TGTGCCAGCAGTGACAGCTACGAGCAGTACTTC	CASSDSYEQYF
NA	TRBJ1-5	TRBV6-6	TRBD1	TGTGCCAGCAGTTACCGGGGACAGAGAGATCAGCCCCAGCATTTT	CASSYRGQRDQPQHF
NA	TRBJ2-4	TRBV4-1	TRBD2	TGCGCCAGCAGCCAACCCGTCAGCGGGGCTGCCAAAAACATTCAGTACTTC	CASSQPVSGAAKNIQYF
NA	TRBJ2-5	TRBV9	NA	TGTGCCAGCAGCGTCCAACCGGGATCACGGGAGACCCAGTACTTC	CASSVQPGSRETQYF
NA	TRBJ1-1	TRBV28	TRBD1	TGTGCCAGCAGTCCTGGGACAGGAGCGGTGAACACTGAAGCTTTCTTT	CASSPGTGAVNTEAFF
NA	TRBJ1-2	TRBV27	TRBD1	TGTGCCAGCAGTTTATCGACAGGGTGGGGCAACTATGGCTACACCTTC	CASSLSTGWGNYGYTF
NA	TRBJ2-7	TRBV6-1	TRBD1	TGTGCCAGCAGTAAACAGGGGACAACCTACGAGCAGTACTTC	CASSKQGTTYEQYF
NA	TRBJ2-7	TRBV7-2	TRBD2	TGTGCCAGCAGCCGGGATCTAGCGGGATCGCTCTACGAGCAGTACTTC	CASSRDLAGSLYEQYF
NA	TRBJ1-1	TRBV5-1	NA	TGCGCCAGCAGCTTCCGGGAGTCGAACACTGAAGCTTTCTTT	CASSFRESNTEAFF
NA	TRBJ2-7	TRBV10-2	NA	TGCGCCAGCACCCGACCGGCAGGAGGGTACGAGCAGTACTTC	CASTRPAGGYEQYF
NA	TRBJ2-7	TRBV5-1	TRBD1	TGCGCCAGCAGCCGGGACAGGGTAAACTCCGAGCAGTACTTC	CASSRDRVNSEQYF
NA	TRBJ2-5	TRBV7-3	TRBD2	TGTGCCAGCAGCCGGGTAGCGGGGGATAAAGAGACCCAGTACTTC	CASSRVAGDKETQYF
few	TRBJ1-2	TRBV2	NA	TGTGCCAGCAGTGAACTCAGGGGATCGGATGGCTACACCTTC	CASSELRGSDGYTF
NA	TRBJ2-1	TRBV7-3	NA	TGTGCCAGCAGCTTAACGGGCGTGGGTGAGCAGTTCTTC	CASSLTGVGEQFF